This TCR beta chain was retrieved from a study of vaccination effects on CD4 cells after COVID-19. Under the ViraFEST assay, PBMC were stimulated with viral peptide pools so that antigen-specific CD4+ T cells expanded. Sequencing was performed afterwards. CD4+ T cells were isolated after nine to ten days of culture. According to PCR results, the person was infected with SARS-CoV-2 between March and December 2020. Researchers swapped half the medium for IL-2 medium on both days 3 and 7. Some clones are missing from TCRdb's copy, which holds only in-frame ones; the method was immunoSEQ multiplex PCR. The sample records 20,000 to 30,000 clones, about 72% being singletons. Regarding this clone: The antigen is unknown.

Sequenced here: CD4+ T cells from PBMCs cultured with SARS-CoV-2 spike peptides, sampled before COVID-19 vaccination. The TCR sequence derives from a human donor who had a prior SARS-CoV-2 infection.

The chain's CDR3 is CASRPDRGRDANTGELFF. The CDR3 DNA is TGTGCCAGCAGGCCGGACAGGGGTAGAGACGCGAACACCGGGGAGCTGTTTTTT. J is TRBJ2-2 and V is TRBV27, with 9 bases fitting TRBD1. The CDR3 is made up of 18 amino acids. Germline CDR1 and CDR2: MNHEY and SMNVEV (reference sequence). V lost 6 bases to trimming and J lost 0 bases; unmatched junction nucleotides: 11.